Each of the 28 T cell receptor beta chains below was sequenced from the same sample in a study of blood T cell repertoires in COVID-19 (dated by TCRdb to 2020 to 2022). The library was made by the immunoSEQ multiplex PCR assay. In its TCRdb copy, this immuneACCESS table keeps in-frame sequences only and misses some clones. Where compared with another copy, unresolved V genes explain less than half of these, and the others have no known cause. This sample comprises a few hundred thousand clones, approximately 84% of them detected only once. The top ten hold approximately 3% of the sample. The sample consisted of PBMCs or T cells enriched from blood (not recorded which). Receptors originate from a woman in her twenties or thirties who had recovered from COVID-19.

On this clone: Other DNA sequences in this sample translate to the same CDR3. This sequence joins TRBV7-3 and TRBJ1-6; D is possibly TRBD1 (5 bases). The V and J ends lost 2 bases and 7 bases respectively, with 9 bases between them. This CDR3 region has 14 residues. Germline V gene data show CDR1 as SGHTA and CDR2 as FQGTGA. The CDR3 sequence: CASSLGTENSPLHF. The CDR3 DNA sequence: TGTGCCAGCAGCTTAGGGACTGAGAATTCACCCCTCCACTTT.

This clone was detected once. CDR3 loop: CASSPTGATHSGNTIYF. The DNA for the CDR3 is TGTGCCAGCAGCCCTACAGGGGCGACGCACTCTGGAAACACCATATATTTT. The chain uses TRBV7-6 and TRBJ1-3; 7 bases line up with TRBD1. The CDR3 spans 17 residues. Per the germline V gene, CDR1 is SGHVS and CDR2 is FNYEAQ. With V trimmed by 5 bases and J by 0 bases, 10 bases remained unmatched.

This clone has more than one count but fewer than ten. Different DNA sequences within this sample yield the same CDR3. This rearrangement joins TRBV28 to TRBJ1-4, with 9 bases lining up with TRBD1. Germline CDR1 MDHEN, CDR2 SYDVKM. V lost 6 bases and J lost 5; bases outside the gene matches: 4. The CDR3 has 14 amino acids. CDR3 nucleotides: TGTGCCAGCAGCTCGACAGGGGGGAATGAAAAACTGTTTTTT. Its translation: CASSSTGGNEKLFF.

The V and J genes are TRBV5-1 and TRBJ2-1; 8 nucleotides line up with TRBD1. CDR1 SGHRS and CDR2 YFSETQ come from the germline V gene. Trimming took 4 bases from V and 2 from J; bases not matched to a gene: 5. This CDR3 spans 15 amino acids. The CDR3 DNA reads TGCGCCAGCAGCGGAGGACAGGGAACCTACAATGAGCAGTTCTTC. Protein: CASSGGQGTYNEQFF. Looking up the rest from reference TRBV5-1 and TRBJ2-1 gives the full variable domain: KAGVTQTPRYLIKTRGQQVTLSCSPISGHRSVSWYQQTPGQGLQFLFEYFSETQRNKGNFPGRFSGRQFSNSRSEMNVSTLELGDSALYLCASSGGQGTYNEQFFGPGTRLTVL.

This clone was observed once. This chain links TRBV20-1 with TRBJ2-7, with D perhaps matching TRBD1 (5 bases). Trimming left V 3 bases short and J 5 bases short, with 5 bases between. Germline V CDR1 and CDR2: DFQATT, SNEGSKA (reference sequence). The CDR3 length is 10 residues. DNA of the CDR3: TGCAGTGCTAGGACAGACGAGCAGTACTTC. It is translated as CSARTDEQYF.

The CDR3 nucleotides are TGTGCCTGGAGCGCCCCCCACGGGACTGAAGCTTTCTTT. Residues: CAWSAPHGTEAFF. J is TRBJ1-1 and V is TRBV30; no reliable D call. Trimming stripped 3 bases from V and 5 bases from J, with 13 bases between. CDR3 length: 13 residues. CDR1 is GTSNPN, CDR2 SVGIG, per germline (reference sequence). The variable domain in full, with the rest retrieved from reference TRBV30 and TRBJ1-1, is SQTIHQWPATLVQPVGSPLSLECTVEGTSNPNLYWYRQAAGRGLQLLFYSVGIGQISSEVPQNLSASRPQDRQFILSSKKLLLSDSGFYLCAWSAPHGTEAFFGQGTRLTVV.

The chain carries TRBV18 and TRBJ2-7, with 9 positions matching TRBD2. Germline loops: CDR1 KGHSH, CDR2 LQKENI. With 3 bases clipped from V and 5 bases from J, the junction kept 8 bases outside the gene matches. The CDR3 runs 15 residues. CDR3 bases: TGTGCCAGCTCACCCGGGGGGGTAGCGGGAGACGAGCAGTACTTC. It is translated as CASSPGGVAGDEQYF.

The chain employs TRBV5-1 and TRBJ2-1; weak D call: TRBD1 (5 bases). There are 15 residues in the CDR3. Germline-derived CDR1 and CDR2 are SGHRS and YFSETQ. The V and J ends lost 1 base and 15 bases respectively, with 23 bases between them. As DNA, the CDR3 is TGCGCCAGCAGCTTGTCGAATGGTGACAGCGCCCTTCGGTTCTTC. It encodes CASSLSNGDSALRFF.

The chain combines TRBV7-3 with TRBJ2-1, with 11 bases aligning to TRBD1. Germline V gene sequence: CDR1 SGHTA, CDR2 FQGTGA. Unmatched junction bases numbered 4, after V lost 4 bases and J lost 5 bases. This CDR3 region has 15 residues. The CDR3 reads CASSSPGQGDNEQFF. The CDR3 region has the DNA TGTGCCAGCAGCTCCCCGGGACAGGGGGACAATGAGCAGTTCTTC.

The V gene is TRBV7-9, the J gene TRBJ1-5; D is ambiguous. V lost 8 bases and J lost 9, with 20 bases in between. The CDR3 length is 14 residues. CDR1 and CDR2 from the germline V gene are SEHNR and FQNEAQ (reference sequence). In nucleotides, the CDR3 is TGTGCCAGCCAGGAGGGTTTCGCGTCGGGGCCCCAGCATTTT. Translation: CASQEGFASGPQHF.

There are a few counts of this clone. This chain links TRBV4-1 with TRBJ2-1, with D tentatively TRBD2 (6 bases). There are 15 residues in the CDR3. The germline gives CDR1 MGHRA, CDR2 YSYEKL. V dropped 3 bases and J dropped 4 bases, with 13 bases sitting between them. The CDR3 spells CASSQSSEMYNEQFF. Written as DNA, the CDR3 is TGCGCCAGCAGCCAGTCTAGCGAGATGTACAATGAGCAGTTCTTC.

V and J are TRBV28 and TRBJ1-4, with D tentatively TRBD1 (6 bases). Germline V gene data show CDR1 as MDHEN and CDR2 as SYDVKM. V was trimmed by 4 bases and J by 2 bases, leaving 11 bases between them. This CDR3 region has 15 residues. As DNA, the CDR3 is TGTGCCAGCAGTTCAATGGGGGCGACTAATGAAAAACTGTTTTTT. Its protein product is CASSSMGATNEKLFF.

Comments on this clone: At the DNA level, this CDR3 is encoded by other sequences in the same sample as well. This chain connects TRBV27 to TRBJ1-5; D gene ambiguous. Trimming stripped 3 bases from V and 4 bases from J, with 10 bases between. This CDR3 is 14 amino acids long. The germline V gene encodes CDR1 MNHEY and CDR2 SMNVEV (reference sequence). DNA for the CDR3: TGTGCCAGCAGTTTTAGGCGGTCAAATCAGCCCCAGCATTTT. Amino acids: CASSFRRSNQPQHF.

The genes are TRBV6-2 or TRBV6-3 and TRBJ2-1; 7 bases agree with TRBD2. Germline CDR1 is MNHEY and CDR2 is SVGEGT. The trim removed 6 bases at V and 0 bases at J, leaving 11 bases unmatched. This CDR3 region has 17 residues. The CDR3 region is CASSTPQAGSSYNEQFF. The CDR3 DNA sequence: TGTGCCAGCAGCACGCCTCAAGCGGGGAGCTCCTACAATGAGCAGTTCTTC.

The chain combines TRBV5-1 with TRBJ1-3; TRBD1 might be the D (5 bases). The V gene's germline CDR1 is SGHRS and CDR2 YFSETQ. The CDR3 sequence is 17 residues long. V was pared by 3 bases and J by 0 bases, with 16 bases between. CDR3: CASSWTDSLTSGNTIYF. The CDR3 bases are TGCGCCAGCAGCTGGACCGACAGCCTCACCTCTGGAAACACCATATATTTT.

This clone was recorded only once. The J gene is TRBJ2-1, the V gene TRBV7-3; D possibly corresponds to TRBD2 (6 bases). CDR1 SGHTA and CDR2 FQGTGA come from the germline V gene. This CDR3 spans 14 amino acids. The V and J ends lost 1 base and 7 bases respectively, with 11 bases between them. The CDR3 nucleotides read TGTGCCAGCAGCTTAAAAGGGGCGGGAAATGAGCAGTTCTTC. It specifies CASSLKGAGNEQFF.

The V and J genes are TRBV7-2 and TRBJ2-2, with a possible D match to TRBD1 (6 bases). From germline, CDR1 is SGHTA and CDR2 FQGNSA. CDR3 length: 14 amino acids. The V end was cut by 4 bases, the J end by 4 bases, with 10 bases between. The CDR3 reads CASSSRTVTGELFF. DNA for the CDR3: TGTGCCAGCAGCTCCCGGACAGTCACCGGGGAGCTGTTTTTT.

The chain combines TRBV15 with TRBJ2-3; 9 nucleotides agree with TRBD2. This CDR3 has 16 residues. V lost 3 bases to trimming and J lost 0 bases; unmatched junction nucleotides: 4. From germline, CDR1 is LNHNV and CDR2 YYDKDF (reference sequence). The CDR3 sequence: CATSRGLAASTDTQYF. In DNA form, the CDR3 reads TGTGCCACCAGCAGGGGACTAGCCGCTAGCACAGATACGCAGTATTTT.

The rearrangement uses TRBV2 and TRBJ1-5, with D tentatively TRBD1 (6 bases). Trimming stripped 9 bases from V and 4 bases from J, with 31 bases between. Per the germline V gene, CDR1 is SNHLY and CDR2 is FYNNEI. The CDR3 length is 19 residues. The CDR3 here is CASKGRGHTDELINQPQHF. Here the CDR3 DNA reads TGTGCCAGTAAAGGGAGGGGACACACCGACGAATTGATTAATCAGCCCCAGCATTTT. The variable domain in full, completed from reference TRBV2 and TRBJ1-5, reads EPEVTQTPSHQVTQMGQEVILRCVPISNHLYFYWYRQILGQKVEFLVSFYNNEISEKSEIFDDQFSVERPDGSNFTLKIRSTKLEDSAMYFCASKGRGHTDELINQPQHFGDGTRLSIL.

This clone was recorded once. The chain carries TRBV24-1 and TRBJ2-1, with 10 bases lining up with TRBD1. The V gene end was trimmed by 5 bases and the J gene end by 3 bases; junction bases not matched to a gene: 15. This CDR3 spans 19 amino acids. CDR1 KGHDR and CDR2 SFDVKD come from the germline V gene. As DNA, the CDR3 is TGTGCCACCAGTGCCCCCGGGACAGGGGTGTCTAGAAGCTACAATGAGCAGTTCTTC. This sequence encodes CATSAPGTGVSRSYNEQFF.

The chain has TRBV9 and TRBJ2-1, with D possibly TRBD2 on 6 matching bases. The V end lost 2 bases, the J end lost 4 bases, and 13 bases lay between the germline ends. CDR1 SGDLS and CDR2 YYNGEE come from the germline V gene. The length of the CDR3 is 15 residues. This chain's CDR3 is CASSVGNRGYNEQFF. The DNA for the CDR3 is TGTGCCAGCAGCGTGGGAAATCGGGGGTACAATGAGCAGTTCTTC.

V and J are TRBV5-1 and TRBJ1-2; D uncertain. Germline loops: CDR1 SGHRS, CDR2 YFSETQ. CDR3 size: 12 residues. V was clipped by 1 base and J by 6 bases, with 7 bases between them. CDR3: CASSLSTDGYTF. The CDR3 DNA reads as TGCGCCAGCAGCTTGAGTACAGATGGCTACACCTTC. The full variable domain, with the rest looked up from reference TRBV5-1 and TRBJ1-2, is KAGVTQTPRYLIKTRGQQVTLSCSPISGHRSVSWYQQTPGQGLQFLFEYFSETQRNKGNFPGRFSGRQFSNSRSEMNVSTLELGDSALYLCASSLSTDGYTFGSGTRLTVV.

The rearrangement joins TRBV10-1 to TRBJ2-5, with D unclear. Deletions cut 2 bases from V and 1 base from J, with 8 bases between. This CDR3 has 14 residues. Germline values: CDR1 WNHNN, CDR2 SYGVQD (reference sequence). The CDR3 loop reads CASSESLPQETQYF. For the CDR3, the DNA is TGCGCCAGCAGTGAGAGTCTACCCCAAGAGACCCAGTACTTC.

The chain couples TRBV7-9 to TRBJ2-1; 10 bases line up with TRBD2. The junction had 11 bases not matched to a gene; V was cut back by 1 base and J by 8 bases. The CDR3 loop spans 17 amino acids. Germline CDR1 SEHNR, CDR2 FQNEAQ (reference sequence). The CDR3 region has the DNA TGTGCCAGCAGCTTAGGGAGGCTAGCGGGAGTACGGGATGAGCAGTTCTTC. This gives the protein CASSLGRLAGVRDEQFF.

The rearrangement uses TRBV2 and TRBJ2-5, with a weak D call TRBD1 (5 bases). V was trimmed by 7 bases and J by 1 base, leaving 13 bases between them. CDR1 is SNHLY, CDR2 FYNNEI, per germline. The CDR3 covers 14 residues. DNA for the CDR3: TGTGCCAGCACTAACCCAGGGATCCAAGAGACCCAGTACTTC. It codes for CASTNPGIQETQYF.

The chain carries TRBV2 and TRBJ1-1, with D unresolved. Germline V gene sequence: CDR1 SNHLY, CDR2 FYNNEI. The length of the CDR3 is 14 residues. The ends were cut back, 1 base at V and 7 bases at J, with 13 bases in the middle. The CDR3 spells CASSEVGSRDEAFF. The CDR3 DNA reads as TGTGCCAGCAGTGAAGTTGGGAGTCGGGATGAAGCTTTCTTT.

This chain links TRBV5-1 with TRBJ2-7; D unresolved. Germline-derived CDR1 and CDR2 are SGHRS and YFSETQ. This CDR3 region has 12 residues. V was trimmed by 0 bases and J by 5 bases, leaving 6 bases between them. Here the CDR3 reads CASSLGGHEQYF. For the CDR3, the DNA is TGCGCCAGCAGCTTGGGTGGGCACGAGCAGTACTTC.

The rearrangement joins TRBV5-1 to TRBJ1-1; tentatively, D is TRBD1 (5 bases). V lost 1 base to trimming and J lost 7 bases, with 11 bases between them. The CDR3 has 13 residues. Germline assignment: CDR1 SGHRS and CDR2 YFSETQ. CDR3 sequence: CASSLSGAGEAFF. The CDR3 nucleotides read TGCGCCAGCAGCTTGAGCGGGGCGGGTGAAGCTTTCTTT.